The 4 T cell receptor beta chains below were found in one sample sequenced in a study of cytomegalovirus exposure and HLA in healthy donors. Primers included in the PCR were 60 Vbeta and 13 Jbeta primers. The repertoire was sequenced with immunoSEQ multiplex PCR; TCRdb's copy has only in-frame clones and lacks some. Altogether approximately 79,000 clones are present, less than 80% being singletons, with the ten largest covering 7.5% to 9.5%. Material for sequencing was PBMCs. The source of these receptors is a man aged 35-49 years in good health and CMV-seropositive.

V usage is TRBV11-3 and J usage is TRBJ2-5; TRBD2 aligns across 10 bases. The CDR3 has 15 residues. CDR1 and CDR2 from the germline V gene are SGHNT and YENEEA. Trimming took 2 bases from V and 5 from J; bases not matched to a gene: 5. Here the CDR3 DNA reads TGTGCCAGCAGCTTAAAGCGGGGGGGTTATGAGACCCAGTACTTC. It codes for CASSLKRGGYETQYF.

The sample holds a few counts of this clone. The V and J genes are TRBV11-2 and TRBJ2-1; 8 nucleotides match TRBD1. After removal of 1 base from V and 4 bases from J, the junction contained 6 bases not matched to a gene. Germline-derived CDR1 and CDR2 are SGHAT and FQNNGV. The CDR3 spans 16 residues. CDR3 amino acids: CASSLAGQGFYNEQFF. CDR3 nucleotides: TGTGCCAGCAGCTTAGCTGGACAGGGATTTTACAATGAGCAGTTCTTC.

The rearrangement uses TRBV29-1 and TRBJ2-5; D is undetermined. The tail of the sequence fits TRBJ2-7 better, so the J call may be wrong. CDR3 length: 11 amino acids. The V gene's germline CDR1 is SQVTM and CDR2 ANQGSEA. DNA for the CDR3: TGCAGCGTTGAAGAAACCTACGAGCAGTACTTC. It codes for CSVEETYEQYF.

This clone has just one count. The chain recombines TRBV4-2 with TRBJ1-1; TRBD1 agrees at 8 bases. Trimming took 3 bases from V and 2 from J; bases not matched to a gene: 11. The CDR3 has 17 residues. Germline V gene lookup returns CDR1 LGHNA and CDR2 YNFKEQ. CDR3 DNA sequence: TGTGCCAGCAGCCACGATGTGCGGACAGGGCTTAACACTGAAGCTTTCTTT. This encodes CASSHDVRTGLNTEAFF.